Sequencing of this T cell receptor (beta chain) was carried out in a study of CD8 T cells in Susac syndrome. CD8+ and CD4+ blood T cells underwent TCR beta sequencing. The control group consisted of healthy donors matched for age and sex. The authors negatively isolated CD8+ and CD4+ T cells and FACS-enriched TEMRA cells. A quantity of about 0.45 to 1 ug RNA underwent reverse transcription using random hexamers. Amplification of TCR beta CDR3 by immunoSEQ multiplex PCR spanned 54 Vbeta and 13 Jbeta. One entry per CDR3 protein results from TCRdb running MiXCR on the immunoSEQ multiplex PCR reads. The data show some 99,000 distinct CDR3 sequences, with approximately 96% seen just once and about 0.1% held by the top ten. Trimming left V 7 bases short and J 2 bases short, with 5 bases between. This CDR3 contains 11 residues. Germline CDR1 SEHNR, CDR2 FQNEAQ (reference sequence).

The specimen sequenced was CD4+ T cells from PBMCs. The TCR originated in a human donor in good health. This chain uses TRBV7-9 with TRBJ1-1; D is unresolved. This chain's CDR3 is CASMVNTEAFF. The CDR3 region has the DNA TGTGCCAGCATGGTAAACACTGAAGCTTTCTTT.